The T cell receptor beta chain under discussion was sequenced for a study of CD8 T cells in ankylosing spondylitis. TCRdb itself ran the 5' RACE reads through MiXCR, one entry per CDR3 protein. Among roughly 100,000 distinct CDR3 sequences listed, approximately 25% were seen once. The sample holds a few counts of this clonotype. The CDR3 contains 15 residues. The V segment lost 1 base and the J segment 4 bases; nucleotides outside the gene matches: 4. The V gene's germline CDR1 is SGHVS and CDR2 FQNEAQ. J is TRBJ2-7 and V is TRBV7-8; 10 bases match TRBD2. The receptor was derived from a male donor with ankylosing spondylitis. The sample comprised synovial fluid, either unsorted or a sorted T cell fraction (not recorded which). CDR3 DNA: TGTGCCAGCAGCTTAGGCTCTAGCGGGAGTTACGAGCAGTACGTC. Amino acids: CASSLGSSGSYEQYV.